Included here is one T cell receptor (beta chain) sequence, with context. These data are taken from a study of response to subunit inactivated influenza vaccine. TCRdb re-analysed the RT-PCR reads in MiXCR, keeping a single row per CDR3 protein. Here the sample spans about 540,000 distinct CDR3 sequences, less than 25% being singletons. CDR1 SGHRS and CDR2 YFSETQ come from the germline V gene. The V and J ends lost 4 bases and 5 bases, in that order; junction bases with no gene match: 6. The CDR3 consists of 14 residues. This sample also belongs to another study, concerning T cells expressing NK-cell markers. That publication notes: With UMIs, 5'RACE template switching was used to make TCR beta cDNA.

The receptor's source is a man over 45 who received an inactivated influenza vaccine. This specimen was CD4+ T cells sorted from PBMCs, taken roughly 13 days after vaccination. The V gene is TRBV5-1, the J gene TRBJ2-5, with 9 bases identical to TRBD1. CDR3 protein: CASSVGQGDETQYF. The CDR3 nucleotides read TGCGCCAGCAGCGTGGGACAGGGTGATGAGACCCAGTACTTC.